Listed here are 21 T cell receptor beta chains from one sample, sequenced in a study of chemoradiotherapy in HPV16-positive cancers. TCRdb's copy holds only in-frame clones and misses some; the assay was immunoSEQ multiplex PCR. The table lists over 2,500 clones, 85% of them singletons. The sequenced sample was blood, obtained from a patient who underwent chemoradiotherapy. The receptors come from a human donor with HPV-associated anogenital cancer.

The chain recombines TRBV30 with TRBJ1-2; no clear D gene. This CDR3 comprises 14 residues. Per the germline V gene, CDR1 is GTSNPN and CDR2 is SVGIG (reference sequence). V shed 2 bases and J shed 1 base, with 11 bases lying between them. The CDR3 reads CAWSLRPFNYGYTF. For the CDR3, the DNA is TGTGCCTGGAGTTTACGACCCTTTAACTATGGCTACACCTTC.

V and J are TRBV7-9 and TRBJ1-6; D might be TRBD1 (6 bases). Germline loops: CDR1 SEHNR, CDR2 FQNEAQ (reference sequence). V was pared by 2 bases and J by 7 bases, with 12 bases between. The CDR3 extends over 15 amino acids. As DNA, the CDR3 is TGTGCCAGCAGCTTACAAGACAGGTTCAATTCACCCCTCCACTTT. Its protein is CASSLQDRFNSPLHF.

This clone appeared a single time. The chain carries TRBV5-1 and TRBJ2-2; D is ambiguous. The V end lost 4 bases, the J end lost 2 bases, and 12 bases lay between the germline ends. Germline V lookup: CDR1 SGHRS, CDR2 YFSETQ. This CDR3 is built from 15 residues. CDR3: CASSPEDPNTGELFF. DNA for the CDR3: TGCGCCAGCAGCCCCGAGGACCCTAACACCGGGGAGCTGTTTTTT. The complete variable domain, with remaining parts taken from reference TRBV5-1 and TRBJ2-2, reads KAGVTQTPRYLIKTRGQQVTLSCSPISGHRSVSWYQQTPGQGLQFLFEYFSETQRNKGNFPGRFSGRQFSNSRSEMNVSTLELGDSALYLCASSPEDPNTGELFFGEGSRLTVL.

The rearrangement uses TRBV15 and TRBJ1-2; maybe TRBD1 (5 bases). The CDR3 spans 14 residues. The V end lost 0 bases, the J end lost 4 bases, and 9 bases lay between the germline ends. Germline V CDR1 and CDR2: LNHNV, YYDKDF (reference sequence). The CDR3 protein is CATSRDQGTYGYTF. The CDR3 DNA is TGTGCCACCAGCAGAGATCAAGGGACCTATGGCTACACCTTC.

The rearrangement joins TRBV5-1 to TRBJ1-2; D not resolved. The CDR3 sequence is 13 residues long. V dropped 1 base and J dropped 3 bases, with 7 bases sitting between them. Germline loops: CDR1 SGHRS, CDR2 YFSETQ. The CDR3 loop reads CASSLTADYGYTF. The CDR3 DNA follows: TGCGCCAGCAGCTTGACCGCCGACTATGGCTACACCTTC. Drawing the rest from reference TRBV5-1 and TRBJ1-2, the complete variable domain is KAGVTQTPRYLIKTRGQQVTLSCSPISGHRSVSWYQQTPGQGLQFLFEYFSETQRNKGNFPGRFSGRQFSNSRSEMNVSTLELGDSALYLCASSLTADYGYTFGSGTRLTVV.

This sequence joins TRBV6-6 and TRBJ2-7; TRBD1 matches at 10 bases. Germline values: CDR1 MNHNY, CDR2 SVGAGI (reference sequence). V shed 7 bases, J shed 1 base, and the junction held 10 bases outside the gene matches. The CDR3 contains 16 residues. In DNA form, the CDR3 reads TGTGCCAGCACCGAATCGACAGGGGGCAGTTCCTACGAGCAGTACTTC. It specifies CASTESTGGSSYEQYF.

This clone was seen a single time. J is TRBJ2-3 and V is TRBV10-3; D unresolved. Trimming took off 8 bases at V and 2 bases at J, with 14 bases between the two ends. This CDR3 comprises 14 residues. Germline CDR1 reads ENHRY; CDR2 reads SYGVKD. Here the CDR3 reads CAISSEPPTDTQYF. CDR3 DNA sequence: TGTGCCATCTCCTCCGAGCCTCCCACAGATACGCAGTATTTT.

V usage is TRBV9 and J usage is TRBJ2-1; the match to TRBD2 covers 10 bases. V shed 2 bases and J 8 bases; nucleotides not matched to a gene: 4. The CDR3 runs 14 residues. Germline V gene sequence: CDR1 SGDLS, CDR2 YYNGEE. This chain's CDR3 is CASSVSGGADEQFF. CDR3 coding DNA: TGTGCCAGCAGCGTGAGCGGGGGGGCCGATGAGCAGTTCTTC.

This chain uses TRBV5-1 with TRBJ2-5; tentative D call: TRBD2 (6 bases). There are 14 residues in the CDR3. Germline CDR1 SGHRS, CDR2 YFSETQ. The V and J ends lost 4 bases and 2 bases respectively, with 12 bases between them. The CDR3: CASSRIGGQETQYF. CDR3 nucleotides: TGCGCCAGCAGCCGAATCGGGGGTCAAGAGACCCAGTACTTC.

The chain links TRBV6-6 to TRBJ1-5; D is uncertain. Germline V lookup: CDR1 MNHNY, CDR2 SVGAGI (reference sequence). CDR3 length: 13 amino acids. With 7 bases removed from V and 0 bases from J, the gap between germline ends came to 7 bases. CDR3 sequence: CASTVFSNQPQHF. The CDR3 DNA is TGTGCCAGCACAGTTTTTAGCAATCAGCCCCAGCATTTT.

V gene TRBV7-2 combines with J gene TRBJ2-7; 10 bases are shared with TRBD1. The CDR3 length is 15 residues. Germline trimming cut 4 bases from V and 3 bases from J; bases unmatched to any gene: 6. The germline CDR1 and CDR2 sequences are SGHTA and FQGNSA. The chain's CDR3 is CASSWGGQGLYEQYF. The CDR3, as DNA: TGTGCCAGCAGCTGGGGGGGACAGGGGCTCTACGAGCAGTACTTC.

In its sample, this clone was seen once. This CDR3 reads CASSEGGAIGYTF. DNA of the CDR3: TGTGCCAGCAGTGAGGGAGGGGCCATCGGCTACACCTTC. The chain uses TRBV6-1 and TRBJ1-2; D is perhaps TRBD1 (5 bases). Germline CDR1 is MNHNS and CDR2 is SASEGT. Between the trimmed V and J ends, which lost 3 bases and 8 bases, there was a span of 13 bases. The CDR3 totals 13 residues.

The V gene is TRBV7-8, the J gene TRBJ1-2, with a possible D match to TRBD1 (6 bases). Germline CDR1 is SGHVS and CDR2 is FQNEAQ. V dropped 7 bases and J dropped 2 bases, with 17 bases sitting between them. The CDR3 length is 15 residues. CDR3 nucleotides: TGTGCCAGCACTCCTTTGGCAGGGGCCAACTATGGCTACACCTTC. This translates into CASTPLAGANYGYTF.

This chain connects TRBV5-5 to TRBJ1-2; tentatively, D is TRBD1 (6 bases). The CDR3 is 15 amino acids. The germline V gene has CDR1 SGHKS and CDR2 YYEKEE (reference sequence). V was shortened by 2 bases and J by 8 bases, with 19 bases between the two germline ends. In DNA form, the CDR3 reads TGTGCCAGCAGCTTATACCGCTCAGGGGCGGGGGGCTACACCTTC. The encoded protein is CASSLYRSGAGGYTF. Drawing the rest from reference TRBV5-5 and TRBJ1-2, the complete variable domain is DAGVTQSPTHLIKTRGQQVTLRCSPISGHKSVSWYQQVLGQGPQFIFQYYEKEERGRGNFPDRFSARQFPNYSSELNVNALLLGDSALYLCASSLYRSGAGGYTFGSGTRLTVV.

V gene TRBV2 combines with J gene TRBJ1-1; D is unresolved. Trimming stripped 5 bases from V and 3 bases from J, with 10 bases between. The CDR3 spans 13 residues. Germline V gives CDR1 SNHLY, CDR2 FYNNEI. The CDR3 nucleotides read TGTGCCAGCAGTAGAGGCAGCGACACTGAAGCTTTCTTT. This encodes CASSRGSDTEAFF.

J is TRBJ2-3 and V is TRBV7-9; 11 bases agree with TRBD2. V lost 2 bases and J lost 5; bases outside the gene matches: 6. The CDR3 sequence is 16 residues long. Looked up from germline, CDR1 is SEHNR and CDR2 is FQNEAQ (reference sequence). The CDR3 sequence: CASSLRPGLAEDTQYF. In DNA form, the CDR3 reads TGTGCCAGCAGCTTACGACCGGGACTAGCGGAAGATACGCAGTATTTT.

The chain links TRBV30 to TRBJ2-7; 8 positions agree with TRBD1. CDR1 and CDR2 (germline): GTSNPN, SVGIG (reference sequence). V lost 5 bases and J lost 5; bases outside the gene matches: 8. This CDR3 comprises 13 residues. The CDR3 coding sequence is TGTGCCTGGGATGTGCAGGGGGCGCACGAGCAGTACTTC. Translation gives CAWDVQGAHEQYF.

The genes are TRBV15 and TRBJ2-5; D is ambiguous. V was trimmed by 5 bases and J by 4 bases, leaving 5 bases between them. The CDR3 is made up of 11 amino acids. Germline loops: CDR1 LNHNV, CDR2 YYDKDF (reference sequence). This CDR3 is CATSGRETQYF. The CDR3 DNA is TGTGCCACCAGCGGAAGAGAGACCCAGTACTTC.

The chain links TRBV19 to TRBJ2-1, with TRBD1 matching 8 bases. This CDR3 region has 15 residues. Germline CDR1 and CDR2: LNHDA and SQIVND (reference sequence). J lost 7 bases, V lost 8 bases, and 13 bases had no gene match. The DNA for the CDR3 is TGTGCCAGTCGACAAGACCGGGACAGGCAGAATGAGCAGTTCTTC. This sequence encodes CASRQDRDRQNEQFF.

The chain combines TRBV5-5 with TRBJ1-2, with unresolved D. V was cut by 0 bases and J by 2 bases, with 5 bases left in between. Germline loops: CDR1 SGHKS, CDR2 YYEKEE (reference sequence). This CDR3 spans 13 amino acids. The CDR3: CASSLDMNYGYTF. For the CDR3, the DNA is TGTGCCAGCAGCTTGGACATGAACTATGGCTACACCTTC.

V and J are TRBV7-3 and TRBJ1-2, with unresolved D. Germline V gene data show CDR1 as SGHTA and CDR2 as FQGTGA. Trimming pared 5 bases from V and 4 bases from J, leaving 11 bases between. This CDR3 is built from 13 residues. DNA of the CDR3: TGTGCCAGCAGCCCGGTCCCAGGCTATGGCTACACCTTC. Translating gives CASSPVPGYGYTF.